This TCR beta chain was captured in a study of blood T cell repertoires in COVID-19. Here immunoSEQ multiplex PCR was the method, and the copy in TCRdb shows in-frame clones only, minus some. The sample shows 30,000 to 40,000 clones, about four fifths of them seen only once. This clone has a count of ten or more. The clonotype was recovered from a man in his 60s in a cohort sampled during active COVID-19. The sequenced sample consisted of peripheral blood.

The CDR3 protein is CASSRQGDGGYTF. The DNA for the CDR3 is TGCGCCAGCTCGCGACAGGGCGACGGTGGCTACACCTTC. The V call is TRBV5-1, the J call TRBJ1-2; 7 bases are shared with TRBD1. The germline gives CDR1 SGHRS, CDR2 YFSETQ. This CDR3 is 13 amino acids long. V lost 7 bases to trimming and J lost 7 bases; unmatched junction nucleotides: 10.